This is a list of T cell receptor beta chains from one sample in a study of identical twins. Each CDR3 protein is one row after TCRdb ran MiXCR on the 5' RACE reads. Seen here are approximately 220,000 distinct CDR3 sequences, approximately 8.3% observed once, and the top ten hold 1.9%. These same data were also listed under a study on yellow fever vaccine responses in identical twins.

Sequences were obtained from memory (CD45RO+) T cells sorted from blood. All receptors derive from a woman aged 18-29 years in good health. Both conserved end residues are part of each CDR3. D genes are given only for firm matches. Size tells how often a clone was seen (once, few, many) or the class of an expanded clone, and some rows leave it out.

clone size: many; D gene: TRBD2; V gene: TRBV6-4; J gene: TRBJ2-1; CDR3 DNA: TGTGCCAGCAGTGAAGCGGGGGGGTTCAATGAGCAGTTCTTC; CDR3 protein: CASSEAGGFNEQFF
clone size: many; D gene: NA; V gene: TRBV12-3/TRBV12-4; J gene: TRBJ1-1; CDR3 DNA: TGTGCCAGCCGTTCGATGACAGCGAACACTGAAGCTTTCTTT; CDR3 protein: CASRSMTANTEAFF
clone size: NA; D gene: NA; V gene: TRBV18; J gene: TRBJ2-1; CDR3 DNA: TGTGCCAGCTCACTAACACAGTACAATGAGCAGTTCTTC; CDR3 protein: CASSLTQYNEQFF
clone size: few; D gene: NA; V gene: TRBV2; J gene: TRBJ2-5; CDR3 DNA: TGTGCCAGCAGTGAGGGGCAGTCCCAGACCCAGTACTTC; CDR3 protein: CASSEGQSQTQYF
clone size: many; D gene: NA; V gene: TRBV6-5; J gene: TRBJ2-7; CDR3 DNA: TGTGCCAGCAGTTACTCTTTCCAAGGTTCCTACGAGCAGTACTTC; CDR3 protein: CASSYSFQGSYEQYF
clone size: NA; D gene: NA; V gene: TRBV7-9; J gene: TRBJ2-1; CDR3 DNA: TGTGCCAGCAGCAACTCACTACGGGACCTTCGGGGTCCGTTCTTC; CDR3 protein: CASSNSLRDLRGPFF
clone size: many; D gene: TRBD1; V gene: TRBV5-1; J gene: TRBJ2-2; CDR3 DNA: TGCGCCAGCAGCCCTGTCCGGGACAGTTTCACCGGGGAGCTGTTTTTT; CDR3 protein: CASSPVRDSFTGELFF
clone size: many; D gene: NA; V gene: TRBV6-4; J gene: TRBJ2-3; CDR3 DNA: TGTGCCAGCAGTGACGGACCATCAGATACGCAGTATTTT; CDR3 protein: CASSDGPSDTQYF
clone size: few; D gene: TRBD2; V gene: TRBV5-1; J gene: TRBJ2-3; CDR3 DNA: TGCGCCAGCAGCCCAGGGACTAGCTCAAGGGAAGAGCAGTATTTT; CDR3 protein: CASSPGTSSREEQYF
clone size: many; D gene: TRBD1; V gene: TRBV10-2; J gene: TRBJ2-2; CDR3 DNA: TGCGCCAGCAGTCCCCAGGGACAGAGGAACACCGGGGAGCTGTTTTTT; CDR3 protein: CASSPQGQRNTGELFF
clone size: NA; D gene: TRBD1; V gene: TRBV5-1; J gene: TRBJ2-5; CDR3 DNA: TGCGCCAGCAGTCCGGACGCCAGGGGGGAGACCCAGTACTTC; CDR3 protein: CASSPDARGETQYF
clone size: few; D gene: NA; V gene: TRBV20-1; J gene: TRBJ1-2; CDR3 DNA: TGCAGTGCTAGAGCTTCGGGTGGGTATGGCTACACCTTC; CDR3 protein: CSARASGGYGYTF
clone size: NA; D gene: TRBD2; V gene: TRBV12-3/TRBV12-4; J gene: TRBJ2-2; CDR3 DNA: TGTGCCAGCAGTTTATGGCTAGCGGGGGGCTCGAACACCGGGGAGCTGTTTTTT; CDR3 protein: CASSLWLAGGSNTGELFF
clone size: NA; D gene: NA; V gene: TRBV29-1; J gene: TRBJ2-7; CDR3 DNA: TGCAGCGTGATTTCGCTTTACGAGCAGTACTTC; CDR3 protein: CSVISLYEQYF
clone size: many; D gene: NA; V gene: TRBV2; J gene: TRBJ1-1; CDR3 DNA: TGTGCCAGCAGGGGGGAACAGGGAATTGAAGCTTTCTTT; CDR3 protein: CASRGEQGIEAFF
clone size: many; D gene: TRBD2; V gene: TRBV5-6; J gene: TRBJ2-1; CDR3 DNA: TGTGCCAGCAGTTCTCGGACTAGTTCGAATGAGCAGTTCTTC; CDR3 protein: CASSSRTSSNEQFF
clone size: NA; D gene: TRBD1; V gene: TRBV15; J gene: TRBJ2-7; CDR3 DNA: TGTGCCACCAGCAGAGATGGGGACAGATACGAGCAGTACTTC; CDR3 protein: CATSRDGDRYEQYF
clone size: NA; D gene: TRBD1; V gene: TRBV20-1; J gene: TRBJ1-5; CDR3 DNA: TGCAGTGCTAGCGGCCGGGACAGGGGGCATCAGCCCCAGCATTTT; CDR3 protein: CSASGRDRGHQPQHF
clone size: many; D gene: NA; V gene: TRBV27; J gene: TRBJ2-7; CDR3 DNA: TGTGCCAGCAGTTTTTCGGGTAGCTCCTACGAGCAGTACTTC; CDR3 protein: CASSFSGSSYEQYF
clone size: many; D gene: TRBD2; V gene: TRBV6-1; J gene: TRBJ2-1; CDR3 DNA: TGTGCCAGGGTCCCCCTGGGACTAGCGGGAGGGTGGAGCTTCGATGAGCAGTTCTTC; CDR3 protein: CARVPLGLAGGWSFDEQFF
clone size: many; D gene: NA; V gene: TRBV12-3/TRBV12-4; J gene: TRBJ1-5; CDR3 DNA: TGTGCCAGCAGTTTTAGTAGCAATCAGCCCCAGCATTTT; CDR3 protein: CASSFSSNQPQHF
clone size: many; D gene: NA; V gene: TRBV12-3/TRBV12-4; J gene: TRBJ1-2; CDR3 DNA: TGTGCCAGCAGCAACCGGGCCCTCTCTTATGGCTACACCTTC; CDR3 protein: CASSNRALSYGYTF
clone size: few; D gene: NA; V gene: TRBV4-2; J gene: TRBJ1-1; CDR3 DNA: TGTGCCAGCAGCCCAGCATTGGAGGGGAACACTGAAGCTTTCTTT; CDR3 protein: CASSPALEGNTEAFF
clone size: many; D gene: TRBD1; V gene: TRBV4-2; J gene: TRBJ1-4; CDR3 DNA: TGTGCCAGCAGCCAAGATCCCGGACAGGGTGAAAAACTGTTTTTT; CDR3 protein: CASSQDPGQGEKLFF
clone size: many; D gene: NA; V gene: TRBV27; J gene: TRBJ1-2; CDR3 DNA: TGTGCCAGCAGTTTACGAGAGAACTATGGCTACACCTTC; CDR3 protein: CASSLRENYGYTF
clone size: NA; D gene: NA; V gene: TRBV28; J gene: TRBJ2-2; CDR3 DNA: TGTGCCAGCAGTTTATGGCAGGGTGACATCGGGGAGCTGTTTTTT; CDR3 protein: CASSLWQGDIGELFF
clone size: many; D gene: TRBD1; V gene: TRBV29-1; J gene: TRBJ2-5; CDR3 DNA: TGCAGCGTTGCCGGGACAGTCCAAGAGACCCAGTACTTC; CDR3 protein: CSVAGTVQETQYF
clone size: NA; D gene: NA; V gene: TRBV25-1; J gene: TRBJ2-3; CDR3 DNA: TGTGCCAGCCTCTCCGGAGACACAGATACGCAGTATTTT; CDR3 protein: CASLSGDTDTQYF
clone size: many; D gene: TRBD2; V gene: TRBV10-3; J gene: TRBJ2-7; CDR3 DNA: TGTGCCATCAGCCCCGGACTAGCGGGAGGCTACGAGCAGTACTTC; CDR3 protein: CAISPGLAGGYEQYF
clone size: NA; D gene: NA; V gene: TRBV2; J gene: TRBJ2-3; CDR3 DNA: TGTGCCAGCAGTGAATTGGGCAGCCCCACAGATACGCAGTATTTT; CDR3 protein: CASSELGSPTDTQYF
clone size: few; D gene: NA; V gene: TRBV5-1; J gene: TRBJ1-3; CDR3 DNA: TGCGCCAGCAGCCCCGAGACAGGAACTGGAAACACCATATATTTT; CDR3 protein: CASSPETGTGNTIYF
clone size: many; D gene: NA; V gene: TRBV5-1; J gene: TRBJ1-4; CDR3 DNA: TGCGCCAGCAGCTTCAGCGGACTTGAAAAACTGTTTTTT; CDR3 protein: CASSFSGLEKLFF
clone size: few; D gene: NA; V gene: TRBV7-2; J gene: TRBJ2-5; CDR3 DNA: TGTGCCAGCAGTCGTAAGGTTTCGACTGGGCCAGAGACCCAGTACTTC; CDR3 protein: CASSRKVSTGPETQYF
clone size: NA; D gene: TRBD1; V gene: TRBV29-1; J gene: TRBJ2-3; CDR3 DNA: TGCAGCGCAACGGGCCCACAGGGGGGTACAGATACGCAGTATTTT; CDR3 protein: CSATGPQGGTDTQYF
clone size: NA; D gene: NA; V gene: TRBV6-1; J gene: TRBJ2-7; CDR3 DNA: TGTGCCAGCAGCCGAGATGGGATGAGCAGGTCCTACGAGCAGTACTTC; CDR3 protein: CASSRDGMSRSYEQYF
clone size: many; D gene: NA; V gene: TRBV29-1; J gene: TRBJ2-5; CDR3 DNA: TGCAGCGTTGGTTTGGAGACCCAGTACTTC; CDR3 protein: CSVGLETQYF
clone size: many; D gene: NA; V gene: TRBV11-2; J gene: TRBJ2-7; CDR3 DNA: TGTGCCAGCAGCTTAGCAACCTACGAGCAGTACTTC; CDR3 protein: CASSLATYEQYF
clone size: NA; D gene: TRBD2; V gene: TRBV28; J gene: TRBJ2-5; CDR3 DNA: TGTGCCAGCAGGGGGATAGCGGGAGGGAACCAAGAGACCCAGTACTTC; CDR3 protein: CASRGIAGGNQETQYF
clone size: NA; D gene: TRBD1; V gene: TRBV7-9; J gene: TRBJ2-5; CDR3 DNA: TGTGCCAGCAGTCTTAGACAGGGGCGGGGAGAGACCCAGTACTTC; CDR3 protein: CASSLRQGRGETQYF
clone size: NA; D gene: TRBD2; V gene: TRBV5-1; J gene: TRBJ2-3; CDR3 DNA: TGCGCCAGCAGCCCTGGAGCGGGAAAAAAGGATACGCAGTATTTT; CDR3 protein: CASSPGAGKKDTQYF
clone size: NA; D gene: NA; V gene: TRBV6-1; J gene: TRBJ2-6; CDR3 DNA: TGTGCCAGCAGCGAGACAGGTTCTGGGGCCAACGTCCTGACTTTC; CDR3 protein: CASSETGSGANVLTF
clone size: few; D gene: NA; V gene: TRBV7-9; J gene: TRBJ1-5; CDR3 DNA: TGTGCCAGCAGCGACTACACGAATCAGCCCCAGCATTTT; CDR3 protein: CASSDYTNQPQHF
clone size: few; D gene: NA; V gene: TRBV20-1; J gene: TRBJ2-1; CDR3 DNA: TGCAGTGCTAGTAGCTCTCATGAGCAGTTCTTC; CDR3 protein: CSASSSHEQFF
clone size: many; D gene: TRBD2; V gene: TRBV7-2; J gene: TRBJ2-7; CDR3 DNA: TGTGCCAGCAGCTTAAAGGCTAGCGGGGGGGCCGTCCTGGAGCAGTACTTC; CDR3 protein: CASSLKASGGAVLEQYF
clone size: many; D gene: NA; V gene: TRBV29-1; J gene: TRBJ2-3; CDR3 DNA: TGCAGCGTTAAGACCAATACGCAGTATTTT; CDR3 protein: CSVKTNTQYF
clone size: NA; D gene: NA; V gene: TRBV12-3/TRBV12-4; J gene: TRBJ2-1; CDR3 DNA: TGTGCCAGCAGCCCCGGGCCCGTCAATGAGCAGTTCTTC; CDR3 protein: CASSPGPVNEQFF
clone size: many; D gene: NA; V gene: TRBV18; J gene: TRBJ2-1; CDR3 DNA: TGTGCCAGCTCACCAGGGGGAGGCTCCTACAATGAGCAGTTCTTC; CDR3 protein: CASSPGGGSYNEQFF
clone size: NA; D gene: TRBD2; V gene: TRBV7-8; J gene: TRBJ2-5; CDR3 DNA: TGTGCCAGCAGCTTAGGAAAAATAGCGGGAGCTAACCAAGAGACCCAGTACTTC; CDR3 protein: CASSLGKIAGANQETQYF
clone size: NA; D gene: NA; V gene: TRBV27; J gene: TRBJ2-7; CDR3 DNA: TGTGCCAGCAGTTTTCTTCTCTCCTCAGACGAGCAGTACTTC; CDR3 protein: CASSFLLSSDEQYF
clone size: NA; D gene: NA; V gene: TRBV19; J gene: TRBJ1-1; CDR3 DNA: TGTGCCAGTAGGATTCCAGGGGCGCGGACTGAAGCTTTCTTT; CDR3 protein: CASRIPGARTEAFF
clone size: NA; D gene: TRBD2; V gene: TRBV11-2; J gene: TRBJ2-1; CDR3 DNA: TGTGCCAGCAGCTCAGGCGGGCGGGAGTGGCTTGAAGAGCAGTTCTTC; CDR3 protein: CASSSGGREWLEEQFF
clone size: many; D gene: NA; V gene: TRBV6-5; J gene: TRBJ2-3; CDR3 DNA: TGTGCCAGCAGTTCCGGGAGTGGGACAGATACGCAGTATTTT; CDR3 protein: CASSSGSGTDTQYF
clone size: many; D gene: TRBD2; V gene: TRBV4-3; J gene: TRBJ2-1; CDR3 DNA: TGCGCCAGCAGCCACGTAGCGGGAGTAGGCAATGAGCAGTTCTTC; CDR3 protein: CASSHVAGVGNEQFF
clone size: NA; D gene: NA; V gene: TRBV5-1; J gene: TRBJ1-5; CDR3 DNA: TGCGCCAGCAGCTTAACAGCCAACCAGGGACCCCAGCATTTT; CDR3 protein: CASSLTANQGPQHF
clone size: many; D gene: NA; V gene: TRBV7-2; J gene: TRBJ2-5; CDR3 DNA: TGTGCCAGCAGCTTAGCCCCCGAGACCCAGTACTTC; CDR3 protein: CASSLAPETQYF
clone size: NA; D gene: NA; V gene: TRBV2; J gene: TRBJ2-5; CDR3 DNA: TGTGCCAGCAGCCAACAGCTGCCCCAAGAGACCCAGTACTTC; CDR3 protein: CASSQQLPQETQYF
clone size: few; D gene: NA; V gene: TRBV27; J gene: TRBJ2-2; CDR3 DNA: TGTGCCAGCAGTTCCTTGGGGGGAGTAAGGACCGGGGAGCTGTTTTTT; CDR3 protein: CASSSLGGVRTGELFF